These 10 T cell receptor beta chains share one sample of origin, sequenced in a study of vaccination effects on CD4 cells after COVID-19. No antigen has been assigned to these receptors. Before sequencing, viral peptide pools were used by the ViraFEST assay to expand antigen-specific CD4+ T cells. Culturing for more than eight days preceded CD4+ T cell isolation. No vaccinee had earlier SARS-CoV-2 infection, and nucleocapsid antibodies were negative. Generated by immunoSEQ multiplex PCR, the TCRdb table keeps only in-frame clones and is missing some. The repertoire has some 20,000 clones, roughly 72% of them found once; the top ten carry about 9.7%. The specimen was CD4+ T cells from PBMCs cultured with HCoV-NL63 spike peptides, collected before COVID-19 vaccination. The receptors come from a human donor who received a COVID-19 vaccine.

This clone turned up a few times. The rearrangement links TRBV15 to TRBJ2-1; tentative D call: TRBD1 (6 bases). Germline V lookup: CDR1 LNHNV, CDR2 YYDKDF (reference sequence). Between the trimmed V and J ends, which lost 0 bases and 6 bases, there was a span of 21 bases. This CDR3 spans 18 amino acids. This chain's CDR3 is CATSREGGETGLGNEQFF. Here the CDR3 DNA reads TGTGCCACCAGCAGAGAAGGGGGAGAAACAGGCCTGGGCAATGAGCAGTTCTTC. Full variable domain (outside the CDR3, taken from reference TRBV15 and TRBJ2-1): DAMVIQNPRYQVTQFGKPVTLSCSQTLNHNVMYWYQQKSSQAPKLLFHYYDKDFNNEADTPDNFQSRRPNTSFCFLDIRSPGLGDTAMYLCATSREGGETGLGNEQFFGPGTRLTVL.

This clone was counted between two and nine times. The V and J genes are TRBV10-1 and TRBJ2-5; D gene ambiguous. This CDR3 has 13 amino acids. Looked up from germline, CDR1 is WNHNN and CDR2 is SYGVQD (reference sequence). Trimming stripped 6 bases from V and 5 bases from J, with 13 bases between. Here the CDR3 DNA reads TGCGCCAGCAGCAGAGTGACCGGGGAGACCCAGTACTTC. Protein sequence: CASSRVTGETQYF.

In nucleotides, the CDR3 is TGTGCCAGCAGCTCCGCGGGTTTTTCAAGAAACGAGCAGTACTTC. It translates to CASSSAGFSRNEQYF. The chain recombines TRBV5-6 with TRBJ2-7; D may be TRBD2 (5 bases). Germline V CDR1 and CDR2: SGHDT, YYEEEE. The CDR3 has 15 amino acids. Trimming pared 3 bases from V and 5 bases from J, leaving 18 bases between.

The J gene is TRBJ1-3, the V gene TRBV6-5; the match to TRBD1 covers 7 bases. Germline V gene lookup returns CDR1 MNHEY and CDR2 SVGAGI. The CDR3 runs 14 residues. V shed 6 bases, J shed 4 bases, and the junction held 6 bases outside the gene matches. This CDR3 reads CASRTGTPGNTIYF. CDR3 nucleotide sequence: TGTGCCAGCAGGACAGGGACGCCAGGAAACACCATATATTTT.

The chain is built from TRBV5-5 and TRBJ2-5; D ambiguous. The CDR3 is 13 residues long. V dropped 1 base and J dropped 2 bases, with 6 bases sitting between them. The germline V gene has CDR1 SGHKS and CDR2 YYEKEE (reference sequence). Here the CDR3 DNA reads TGTGCCAGCAGCTTGCACCCACAAGAGACCCAGTACTTC. This gives the protein CASSLHPQETQYF.

The gene calls are TRBV4-1 and TRBJ2-1, with D perhaps matching TRBD1 (5 bases). V was pared by 0 bases and J by 5 bases, with 20 bases between. Looked up from germline, CDR1 is MGHRA and CDR2 is YSYEKL. The CDR3 loop spans 18 amino acids. CDR3: CASSQEAFQGSGNNEQFF. The CDR3 DNA follows: TGCGCCAGCAGCCAAGAAGCGTTCCAGGGTAGTGGGAACAATGAGCAGTTCTTC.

The chain carries TRBV9 and TRBJ1-1; maybe TRBD1 (5 bases). The CDR3 has 12 residues. V lost 3 bases and J lost 11, with 14 bases in between. In germline, CDR1 is SGDLS, CDR2 YYNGEE. In DNA, the CDR3 is TGTGCCAGCAGCGGTACAGGCCCTATGGCTTTCTTT. Amino acids: CASSGTGPMAFF.

This chain links TRBV5-8 with TRBJ2-2; D is undetermined. V shed 1 base and J shed 2 bases, with 6 bases lying between them. Germline CDR1 SGHTS, CDR2 YDEGEE. The CDR3 sequence is 14 residues long. The CDR3 protein is CASSLQINTGELFF. DNA of the CDR3: TGTGCCAGCAGCTTGCAGATTAACACCGGGGAGCTGTTTTTT.

The J gene is TRBJ2-5, the V gene TRBV6-4; D is perhaps TRBD2 (7 bases). The V and J ends lost 6 bases and 4 bases respectively, with 15 bases between them. This CDR3 contains 14 residues. Germline V gene data show CDR1 as MRHNA and CDR2 as SNTAGT. CDR3 amino acids: CASSPEGGLETQYF. The CDR3 DNA is TGTGCCAGCAGCCCGGAGGGGGGGCTAGAGACCCAGTACTTC.

This chain joins TRBV30 and TRBJ1-5, with D possibly matching TRBD1 (5 bases). This CDR3 contains 14 residues. V lost 3 bases, J lost 2 bases, and 11 bases lay in between. Germline loops: CDR1 GTSNPN, CDR2 SVGIG (reference sequence). CDR3 sequence reads: CAWSAGGGNQPQHF. Here the CDR3 DNA reads TGTGCCTGGAGCGCGGGGGGGGGCAATCAGCCCCAGCATTTT.